This T cell receptor beta chain was recovered during a study of T cell repertoires in ileal Crohn's disease. Time point meaning: inflamed ileum from the surgical specimen. The CDR3 sequence is 14 residues long. Trimming took off 7 bases at V and 5 bases at J, with 19 bases between the two ends. Per germline, CDR1 SGHRS and CDR2 YFSETQ. Data came from immunoSEQ multiplex PCR; TCRdb stores just in-frame clones and leaves some out. In the table there are 8,000 or so clones, around 85% of which are singletons. The TCR originated in an adult with Crohn's disease. The chain employs TRBV5-1 and TRBJ2-7; D possibly uses TRBD1 or TRBD2 (5 bases each). Specimen: ileal tissue. The CDR3 spells CASYYGDPRDEQYF. The CDR3 bases are TGCGCCAGCTACTACGGGGATCCCAGGGACGAGCAGTACTTC.